These 31 T cell receptor beta chains were sequenced from one sample in a study of cytomegalovirus exposure and HLA in healthy donors. In the PCR, 60 Vbeta and 13 Jbeta primers were used. Data came from immunoSEQ multiplex PCR; TCRdb stores just in-frame clones and leaves some out. The sample records about 180,000 clones, about 80% being singletons. Sequencing input: PBMCs. The receptors stem from a woman aged 25-40 years in good health and CMV-seronegative.

This clone was recorded a few times. This chain joins TRBV6-6 and TRBJ1-1; D possibly corresponds to TRBD1 (6 bases). The germline gives CDR1 MNHNY, CDR2 SVGAGI (reference sequence). The CDR3 length is 13 residues. V was clipped by 0 bases and J by 6 bases, with 8 bases between them. The CDR3 loop reads CASSYSRGPEAFF. CDR3 sequence (DNA): TGTGCCAGCAGTTACTCCAGGGGACCTGAAGCTTTCTTT.

The chain uses TRBV6-5 and TRBJ2-7, with a weak D call TRBD2 (5 bases). CDR1 and CDR2 from the germline V gene are MNHEY and SVGAGI. V lost 4 bases, J lost 1 base, and 11 bases lay in between. CDR3 length: 14 amino acids. Here the CDR3 DNA reads TGTGCCAGCAGTTTTTACCGAGGGTCCTACGAGCAGTACTTC. It specifies CASSFYRGSYEQYF.

This clone was counted a few times. This chain joins TRBV6-1 and TRBJ1-5; no clear D gene. Germline CDR1 reads MNHNS; CDR2 reads SASEGT. The V gene lost 6 bases and the J gene lost 5 bases, with 11 bases spanning the gap. The CDR3 runs 13 residues. CDR3 protein: CASSSLEDQPQHF. The CDR3 DNA reads as TGTGCCAGCAGCTCCCTCGAGGATCAGCCCCAGCATTTT.

The chain combines TRBV19 with TRBJ2-5; TRBD2 matches at 7 bases. After removal of 7 bases from V and 5 bases from J, the junction contained 13 bases not matched to a gene. Germline lookup yields CDR1 LNHDA and CDR2 SQIVND (reference sequence). The CDR3 contains 15 residues. Here the CDR3 DNA reads TGTGCCAGTACCCAGGTTGGGGCGGGAGCGGAGACCCAGTACTTC. Protein sequence: CASTQVGAGAETQYF.

The chain uses TRBV19 and TRBJ1-2; 7 bases are shared with TRBD1. CDR3 size: 12 residues. Germline V lookup: CDR1 LNHDA, CDR2 SQIVND (reference sequence). J was trimmed by 7 bases and V by 5 bases; bases with no gene match: 4. The CDR3, as DNA: TGTGCCAGTAGTCCACAGGGGATTGGCTACACCTTC. It encodes CASSPQGIGYTF.

CDR3 bases: TGCGCCAGCAGTTCGTACAATGAGCAGTTCTTC. It specifies CASSSYNEQFF. This chain connects TRBV5-1 to TRBJ2-1; D gene uncertain. V lost 5 bases, J lost 4 bases, and 4 bases lay in between. CDR1 is SGHRS, CDR2 YFSETQ, per germline. The CDR3 covers 11 residues.

This clone was found a few times. The gene calls are TRBV6-1 and TRBJ1-6; a weak D match, TRBD1 (6 bases). Germline assignment: CDR1 MNHNS and CDR2 SASEGT. This CDR3 comprises 12 residues. Trimming took off 5 bases at V and 16 bases at J, with 15 bases between the two ends. Written as DNA, the CDR3 is TGTGCCAGCAGTTTACTCCGGGACATGCTCCACTTT. This sequence encodes CASSLLRDMLHF.

V and J are TRBV6-5 and TRBJ1-3; 9 bases fit TRBD1. V lost 6 bases, J lost 7 bases, and 10 bases stayed unmatched. The V gene's germline CDR1 is MNHEY and CDR2 SVGAGI. This CDR3 spans 15 amino acids. The CDR3 loop is CASSPRTGVRNTIYF. DNA for the CDR3: TGTGCCAGCAGCCCCCGGACAGGGGTGCGGAACACCATATATTTT.

The chain is built from TRBV7-3 and TRBJ2-1; 9 nucleotides line up with TRBD1. The germline gives CDR1 SGHTA, CDR2 FQGTGA. The CDR3 is made up of 14 amino acids. V shed 8 bases and J 7 bases; nucleotides not matched to a gene: 9. CDR3 sequence reads: CASGKQGANNEQFF. The CDR3 nucleotides read TGTGCCAGCGGCAAACAGGGGGCGAATAATGAGCAGTTCTTC.

The V call is TRBV11-1, the J call TRBJ1-2; 7 bases are a match to TRBD1. CDR1 and CDR2 (germline): SGHAT, FQDESV (reference sequence). The V gene end was trimmed by 5 bases and the J gene end by 4 bases; junction bases not matched to a gene: 4. The CDR3 sequence is 13 residues long. The DNA of the CDR3 is TGTGCCAGCAGCAGACAGGGAACCTATGGCTACACCTTC. It specifies CASSRQGTYGYTF.

This clone appeared once. This chain uses TRBV27 with TRBJ1-1; D not resolved. Germline V CDR1 and CDR2: MNHEY, SMNVEV (reference sequence). The germline V and J ends were trimmed by 0 bases and 2 bases, with 16 bases remaining between them. There are 17 residues in the CDR3. Written as DNA, the CDR3 is TGTGCCAGCAGTTTATCGTTCACGCTCTTAGTTAACACTGAAGCTTTCTTT. Translated: CASSLSFTLLVNTEAFF.

This chain uses TRBV19 with TRBJ2-7; the D gene is possibly TRBD1 (6 bases). The germline V and J ends were trimmed by 3 bases and 2 bases, with 11 bases remaining between them. CDR1 LNHDA and CDR2 SQIVND come from the germline V gene (reference sequence). This CDR3 has 14 amino acids. Written as DNA, the CDR3 is TGTGCCAGTAGTATTGCACAGGGAACCTACGAGCAGTACTTC. Protein product: CASSIAQGTYEQYF.

V usage is TRBV2 and J usage is TRBJ2-3; 14 bases fit TRBD2. V dropped 6 bases and J dropped 2; count of bases not matched to a gene: 1. The CDR3 loop spans 15 amino acids. Germline V gene data show CDR1 as SNHLY and CDR2 as FYNNEI. Written as DNA, the CDR3 is TGTGCCAGCAGGGGACTAGCGGGAGTCACAGATACGCAGTATTTT. This encodes CASRGLAGVTDTQYF.

The V gene is TRBV5-6, the J gene TRBJ1-2, with 8 bases identical to TRBD1. After removal of 2 bases from V and 4 bases from J, the junction contained 10 bases not matched to a gene. CDR1 and CDR2 (germline): SGHDT, YYEEEE. CDR3 length equals 16 residues. The CDR3 is CASSLPQGAGSYGYTF. CDR3 coding DNA: TGTGCCAGCAGCTTACCGCAGGGGGCGGGAAGCTATGGCTACACCTTC.

The chain joins TRBV10-3 to TRBJ1-4, with TRBD1 matching 12 bases. Trimming took 0 bases from V and 8 from J; bases not matched to a gene: 1. Germline CDR1 and CDR2: ENHRY and SYGVKD. This CDR3 is 15 amino acids long. CDR3 nucleotides: TGTGCCATCAGTGAGTCCGGGACAGGGGGCGAAAAACTGTTTTTT. As protein: CAISESGTGGEKLFF.

The chain links TRBV7-5 to TRBJ2-7; the table names TRBD2, a call not compared with the DNA. TRBV7-5 is recorded as a pseudogene. The CDR3 spans 14 residues. CDR3 protein: CARSFLGSSYEQYF. The CDR3 region has the DNA TGTGCCAGAAGCTTTCTAGGGAGCTCCTACGAGCAGTACTTC.

The CDR3 is CASSWGQTNYGYTF. Written as DNA, the CDR3 is TGTGCCAGCAGCTGGGGACAGACTAACTATGGCTACACCTTC. V gene TRBV7-8 combines with J gene TRBJ1-2, with 7 bases lining up with TRBD1. The CDR3 is made up of 14 amino acids. CDR1 is SGHVS, CDR2 FQNEAQ, per germline. V dropped 4 bases and J dropped 0; count of bases not matched to a gene: 2.

The genes are TRBV11-2 and TRBJ1-1; tentative D call: TRBD1 (5 bases). Germline V gene lookup returns CDR1 SGHAT and CDR2 FQNNGV. V lost 8 bases, J lost 8 bases, and 15 bases lay in between. This CDR3 has 12 amino acids. The CDR3: CASGHFGGEAFF. In DNA form, the CDR3 reads TGTGCCAGCGGACATTTCGGGGGAGAAGCTTTCTTT.

This rearrangement joins TRBV9 to TRBJ2-3, with TRBD2 matching 11 bases. With 1 base clipped from V and 6 bases from J, the junction kept 7 bases outside the gene matches. Germline V CDR1 and CDR2: SGDLS, YYNGEE. The CDR3 loop spans 16 amino acids. For the CDR3, the DNA is TGTGCCAGCAGCGTATCGGGGGCTAGCGGGGGGGATACGCAGTATTTT. It encodes CASSVSGASGGDTQYF.

This clone was recorded a few times. This chain links TRBV5-1 with TRBJ1-1; no definite D call. Germline V CDR1 and CDR2: SGHRS, YFSETQ. V gave up 1 base and J gave up 6 bases, with 10 bases separating them. This CDR3 spans 13 amino acids. The CDR3 is CASSLQEASEAFF. The CDR3 DNA sequence: TGCGCCAGCAGCTTGCAGGAGGCGTCTGAAGCTTTCTTT.

This clone was seen only a few times. The rearrangement joins TRBV5-1 to TRBJ2-7, with TRBD2 identical over 11 bases. The CDR3 is 15 residues long. Germline V gene lookup returns CDR1 SGHRS and CDR2 YFSETQ. Germline trimming cut 3 bases from V and 3 bases from J; bases unmatched to any gene: 5. CDR3 DNA: TGCGCCAGCAGCTCCCTAGCGGGGGGAAACTACGAGCAGTACTTC. It specifies CASSSLAGGNYEQYF.

V gene TRBV6-5 combines with J gene TRBJ2-5; D is uncertain. The J call is uncertain, as TRBJ2-7 better fits the DNA end. Germline V gene data show CDR1 as MNHEY and CDR2 as SVGAGI. The CDR3 has 13 amino acids. The CDR3 is CASSPQSSYEQYF. CDR3 bases: TGTGCCAGCAGTCCGCAAAGCTCCTACGAGCAGTACTTC.

The chain uses TRBV19 and TRBJ1-2, with 7 nucleotides matching TRBD1. Looked up from germline, CDR1 is LNHDA and CDR2 is SQIVND (reference sequence). J lost 8 bases, V lost 5 bases, and 8 bases had no gene match. The CDR3 covers 13 residues. CDR3 in DNA: TGTGCCAGTAGTCTCCGGGACAGCCGAGGCTACACCTTC. Residues: CASSLRDSRGYTF.

The V call is TRBV18, the J call TRBJ2-1, with D possibly TRBD2 on 6 matching bases. The CDR3 is made up of 14 amino acids. Germline loops: CDR1 KGHSH, CDR2 LQKENI. Trimming took off 6 bases at V and 6 bases at J, with 15 bases between the two ends. CDR3 sequence: CASSSLGGGNEQFF. The CDR3, as DNA: TGTGCCAGCTCGTCTCTCGGGGGTGGCAATGAGCAGTTCTTC.

The V and J genes are TRBV5-1 and TRBJ1-2, with 10 bases identical to TRBD1. The germline gives CDR1 SGHRS, CDR2 YFSETQ. V lost 3 bases, J lost 1 base, and 12 bases stayed unmatched. This CDR3 has 18 residues. CDR3 DNA: TGCGCCAGCAGCTCGCCCAGACAGGGGGCCGATCTTAACTATGGCTACACCTTC. It is translated as CASSSPRQGADLNYGYTF.

The chain employs TRBV15 and TRBJ1-2; 7 nucleotides align to TRBD1. The germline CDR1 and CDR2 sequences are LNHNV and YYDKDF (reference sequence). The V and J ends lost 3 bases and 0 bases, in that order; junction bases with no gene match: 10. The CDR3 contains 17 residues. CDR3 sequence reads: CATSSGQVEKANYGYTF. The CDR3 region has the DNA TGTGCCACCAGCAGTGGACAGGTTGAGAAAGCTAACTATGGCTACACCTTC.

The chain carries TRBV7-6 and TRBJ2-3; the match to TRBD2 covers 9 bases. Trimming took 6 bases from V and 0 from J; bases not matched to a gene: 7. Per the germline V gene, CDR1 is SGHVS and CDR2 is FNYEAQ. CDR3 length: 16 amino acids. Here the CDR3 DNA reads TGTGCCAGCAGTCAGATCCTAGCGGGGAGCACAGATACGCAGTATTTT. It codes for CASSQILAGSTDTQYF.

The V and J genes are TRBV4-1 and TRBJ2-2; 12 positions agree with TRBD2. Germline trimming cut 1 base from V and 3 bases from J; bases unmatched to any gene: 3. The CDR3 runs to 17 residues. In germline, CDR1 is MGHRA, CDR2 YSYEKL. DNA of the CDR3: TGCGCCAGCAGCCAAGGACTAGCGGGGGTGTACACCGGGGAGCTGTTTTTT. It translates to CASSQGLAGVYTGELFF.

This clone was seen a handful of times. At the DNA level, this CDR3 is encoded by other sequences in the same sample as well. J is TRBJ1-4 and V is TRBV6-6, with D possibly matching TRBD1 (6 bases). The CDR3 is 15 amino acids. The V end lost 0 bases, the J end lost 8 bases, and 13 bases lay between the germline ends. In germline, CDR1 is MNHNY, CDR2 SVGAGI (reference sequence). The CDR3 region is CASSYSRQGSEKLFF. The CDR3 nucleotides are TGTGCCAGCAGTTACTCGAGGCAGGGGAGCGAAAAACTGTTTTTT.

This sequence joins TRBV4-3 and TRBJ1-2; D gene uncertain. Germline V gene sequence: CDR1 LGHNA, CDR2 YSLEER. The V end was cut by 0 bases, the J end by 8 bases, with 16 bases between. The CDR3 is 15 residues long. This chain's CDR3 is CASSQDSRDMGGYTF. CDR3 DNA sequence: TGCGCCAGCAGCCAAGATAGTCGGGATATGGGGGGCTACACCTTC.

This clone was observed once. CDR3 region: CASSPSMSRGYTEAFF. The CDR3 DNA follows: TGTGCCAGCAGCCCTTCGATGAGTCGGGGGTACACTGAAGCTTTCTTT. V and J are TRBV7-3 and TRBJ1-1; D may be TRBD1 (5 bases). Germline CDR1 reads SGHTA; CDR2 reads FQGTGA. The CDR3 runs to 16 residues. V was shortened by 5 bases and J by 3 bases, with 19 bases between the two germline ends.